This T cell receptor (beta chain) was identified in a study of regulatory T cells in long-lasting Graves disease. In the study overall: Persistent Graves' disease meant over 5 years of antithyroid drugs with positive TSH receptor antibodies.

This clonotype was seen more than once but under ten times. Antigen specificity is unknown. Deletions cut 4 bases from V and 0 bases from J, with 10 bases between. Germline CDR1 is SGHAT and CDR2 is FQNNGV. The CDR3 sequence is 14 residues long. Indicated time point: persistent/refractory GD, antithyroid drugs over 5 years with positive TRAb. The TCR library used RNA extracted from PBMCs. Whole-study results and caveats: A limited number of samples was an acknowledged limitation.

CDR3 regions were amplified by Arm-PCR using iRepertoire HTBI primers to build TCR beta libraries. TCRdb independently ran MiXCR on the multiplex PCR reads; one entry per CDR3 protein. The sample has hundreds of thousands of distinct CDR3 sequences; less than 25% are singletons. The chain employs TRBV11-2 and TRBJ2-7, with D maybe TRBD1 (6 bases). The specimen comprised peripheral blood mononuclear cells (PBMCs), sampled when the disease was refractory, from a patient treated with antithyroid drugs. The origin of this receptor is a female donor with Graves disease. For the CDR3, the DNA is TGTGCCAGCAGCTCAGTGGGACACTCCTACGAGCAGTACTTC. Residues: CASSSVGHSYEQYF.